Listed here is a single T cell receptor beta chain. TCRdb used MiXCR to reprocess the 5' RACE reads, holding one entry per CDR3 protein. The sample carries about 560,000 distinct CDR3 sequences, less than 25% recorded once. This CDR3 has 15 amino acids. Trimming cost V 5 bases and J 1 base, with 14 bases left between them. Per the germline V gene, CDR1 is SGHVS and CDR2 is FNYEAQ. This sample is drawn from a study of T-cell memory formation after mild COVID-19. Sequencing was carried out using PBMCs or a T cell subset sorted from them (not recorded which). The genes are TRBV7-6 and TRBJ2-5, with D possibly being TRBD2 (5 bases). The sequence derives from an adult woman who had mild COVID-19 (a few samples of this study predate the infection). Cell type and time point are not known. The CDR3 loop reads CASSRGPTGQETQYF. In DNA form, the CDR3 reads TGTGCCAGCAGCCGGGGTCCCACCGGCCAAGAGACCCAGTACTTC.